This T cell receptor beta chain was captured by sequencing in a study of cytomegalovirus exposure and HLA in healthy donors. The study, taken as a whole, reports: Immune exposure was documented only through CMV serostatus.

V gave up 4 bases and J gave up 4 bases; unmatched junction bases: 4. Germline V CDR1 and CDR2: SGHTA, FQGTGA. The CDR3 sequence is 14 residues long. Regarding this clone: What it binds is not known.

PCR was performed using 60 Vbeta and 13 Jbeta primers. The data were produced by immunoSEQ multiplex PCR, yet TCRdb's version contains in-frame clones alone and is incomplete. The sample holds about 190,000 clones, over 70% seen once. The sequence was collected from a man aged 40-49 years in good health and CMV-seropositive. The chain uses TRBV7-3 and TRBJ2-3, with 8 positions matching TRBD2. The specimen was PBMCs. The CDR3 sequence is CASSSGGGSDTQYF. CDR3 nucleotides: TGTGCCAGCAGCTCCGGGGGGGGGTCAGATACGCAGTATTTT.